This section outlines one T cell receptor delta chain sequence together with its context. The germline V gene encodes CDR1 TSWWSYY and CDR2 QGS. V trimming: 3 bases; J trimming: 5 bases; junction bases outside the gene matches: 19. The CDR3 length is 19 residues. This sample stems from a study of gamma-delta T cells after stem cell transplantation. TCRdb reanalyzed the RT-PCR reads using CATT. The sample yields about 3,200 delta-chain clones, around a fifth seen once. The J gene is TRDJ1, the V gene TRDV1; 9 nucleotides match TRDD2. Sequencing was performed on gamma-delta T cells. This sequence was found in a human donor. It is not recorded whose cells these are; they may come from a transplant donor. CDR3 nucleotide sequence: TGTGCTCTTGGGGACCTTCCTACGGGGTGGGACCCACGCGGGGATAAACTCATCTTT. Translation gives CALGDLPTGWDPRGDKLIF.